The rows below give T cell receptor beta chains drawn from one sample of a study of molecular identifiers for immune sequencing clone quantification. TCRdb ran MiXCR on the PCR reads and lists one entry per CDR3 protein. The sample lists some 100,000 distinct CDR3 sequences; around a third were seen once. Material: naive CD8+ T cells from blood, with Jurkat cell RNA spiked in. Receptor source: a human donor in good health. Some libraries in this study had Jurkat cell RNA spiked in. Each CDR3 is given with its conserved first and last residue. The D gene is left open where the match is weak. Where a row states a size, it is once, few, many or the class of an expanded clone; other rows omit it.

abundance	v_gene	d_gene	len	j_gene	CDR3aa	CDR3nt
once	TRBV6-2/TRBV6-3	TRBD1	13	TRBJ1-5	CASRDRVNLPQHF	TGTGCCAGCCGGGACAGGGTCAATCTGCCCCAGCATTTT
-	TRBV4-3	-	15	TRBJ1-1	CASSQESAAGTGAFF	TGCGCCAGCAGCCAAGAGTCGGCAGCCGGCACTGGAGCTTTCTTT
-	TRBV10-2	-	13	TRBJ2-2	CASLKLFTGELVF	TGCGCCAGCTTAAAGCTTTTCACCGGGGAGCTGGTTTTT
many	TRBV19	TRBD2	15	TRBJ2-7	CASRRTSGDPYEQYF	TGTGCCAGTAGGAGGACTAGCGGGGACCCCTACGAGCAGTACTTC
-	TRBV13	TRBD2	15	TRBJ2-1	CASRPGLVAYNEQFF	TGTGCCAGCAGACCGGGACTAGTGGCCTACAATGAGCAGTTCTTC
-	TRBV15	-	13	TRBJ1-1	CATSRVQGTEAFF	TGTGCCACCAGCAGAGTGCAGGGCACTGAAGCTTTCTTT
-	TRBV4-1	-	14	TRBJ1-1	CASSHPGARTEAIF	TGCGCCAGCAGCCACCCGGGGGCCCGGACTGAAGCTATCTTT
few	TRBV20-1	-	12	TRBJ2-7	CSAPHAAYEQYF	TGCAGTGCTCCCCATGCGGCCTACGAGCAGTACTTC
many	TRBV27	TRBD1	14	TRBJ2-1	CASSLSRTQGMEFF	TGTGCCAGCAGTTTATCGCGGACACAGGGGATGGAGTTCTTC
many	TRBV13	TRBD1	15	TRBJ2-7	CASRGQGDYPYEQYF	TGTGCCAGCAGGGGACAGGGGGATTACCCCTACGAGCAGTACTTC
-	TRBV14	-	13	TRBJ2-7	CASSLTFPEEQYF	TGTGCCAGCAGTCTGACGTTTCCTGAAGAGCAGTACTTC
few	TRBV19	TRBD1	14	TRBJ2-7	CASSVGQGGDGQYF	TGTGCCAGTAGTGTGGGACAGGGGGGCGACGGGCAGTACTTC
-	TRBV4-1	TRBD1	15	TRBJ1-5	CTSSQATGPNQPQHF	TGCACCAGCAGCCAGGCGACAGGGCCGAATCAGCCCCAGCATTTT
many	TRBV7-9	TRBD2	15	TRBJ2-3	CASSRTSGKTDTQYF	TGTGCCAGCAGCCGGACTAGCGGAAAAACAGATACGCAGTATTTT
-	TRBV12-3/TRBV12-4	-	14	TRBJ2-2	CASGDRSNTGVLLF	TGTGCCAGCGGGGACCGTTCGAACACCGGGGTGCTGTTATTT
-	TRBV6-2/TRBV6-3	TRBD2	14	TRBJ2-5	CASTAGGPWETQYF	TGTGCCAGCACCGCGGGAGGGCCCTGGGAGACCCAGTACTTC
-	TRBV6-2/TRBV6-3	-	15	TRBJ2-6	CASSRAVSGANVLTF	TGTGCCAGCAGTAGAGCGGTCTCTGGGGCCAACGTCCTGACTTTC
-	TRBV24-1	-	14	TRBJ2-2	CATGLGSSTGELFF	TGTGCCACCGGATTGGGGTCGAGCACCGGGGAGCTGTTTTTT
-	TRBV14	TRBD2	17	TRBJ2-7	CASSQGLGTSGSYEQYF	TGTGCCAGCAGCCAAGGCCTGGGAACTAGCGGGAGCTACGAGCAGTACTTC
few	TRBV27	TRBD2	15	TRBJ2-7	CASRYGTAGGNEQYF	TGTGCCAGCAGATACGGGACGGCCGGGGGGAACGAGCAGTACTTC
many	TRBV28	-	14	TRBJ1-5	CASSLVAGNQPQHF	TGTGCCAGCAGTTTGGTGGCAGGGAATCAGCCCCAGCATTTT
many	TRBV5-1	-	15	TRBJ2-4	CASSLVAGFLNIQYF	TGCGCCAGCAGCTTGGTGGCAGGGTTTCTGAACATTCAGTACTTC
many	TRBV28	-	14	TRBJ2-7	CASSFEGRIDEQYF	TGTGCCAGCAGTTTCGAGGGGAGGATTGACGAGCAGTACTTC
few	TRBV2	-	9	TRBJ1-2	CASTQGYTF	TGTGCCAGCACTCAGGGCTACACCTTC
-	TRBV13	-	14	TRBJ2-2	CASIPGRNTGELFF	TGTGCCAGCATCCCGGGACGCAACACCGGGGAGCTGTTTTTT
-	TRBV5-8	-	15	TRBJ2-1	CASSLGTTSYNEQFF	TGTGCCAGCAGCTTGGGTACGACATCCTACAATGAGCAGTTCTTC
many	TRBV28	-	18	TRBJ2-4	CASSSLQATALAKNIQYF	TGTGCCAGCAGTTCTCTGCAGGCGACAGCACTAGCCAAAAACATTCAGTACTTC
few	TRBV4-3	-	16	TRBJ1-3	CASSQTDGISGNTIYF	TGCGCCAGCAGCCAGACGGACGGCATCTCTGGAAACACCATATATTTT
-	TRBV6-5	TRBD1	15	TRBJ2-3	CASSRQGKATDTQYF	TGTGCCAGCAGTCGACAGGGGAAAGCGACAGATACGCAGTATTTT
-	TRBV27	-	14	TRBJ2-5	CAGSSLRAQETQYF	TGTGCCGGCAGTTCCCTGCGGGCCCAAGAGACCCAGTACTTC
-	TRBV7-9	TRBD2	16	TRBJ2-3	CASSVGTSGGTDTQYF	TGTGCCAGCAGCGTTGGGACTAGCGGGGGCACGGATACGCAGTATTTT
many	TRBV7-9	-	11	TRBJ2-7	CASSLLSAEYF	TGTGCCAGCAGCTTACTTTCGGCGGAGTACTTC
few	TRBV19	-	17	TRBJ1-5	CASSIPDINWSNQPQHF	TGTGCCAGTAGTATCCCCGACATAAATTGGAGCAATCAGCCCCAGCATTTT
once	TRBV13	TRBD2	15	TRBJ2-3	CTSSISGGDTDTQYF	TGTACCAGCAGCATAAGCGGGGGGGACACAGATACGCAGTATTTT
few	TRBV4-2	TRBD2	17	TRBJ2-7	CASSQEVLVAGGYEQYF	TGTGCCAGCAGCCAAGAAGTATTGGTAGCGGGAGGTTACGAGCAGTACTTC
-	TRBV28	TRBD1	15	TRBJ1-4	CASSLGTATNEKLFF	TGTGCCAGCAGTTTGGGGACAGCAACTAATGAAAAACTGTTTTTT
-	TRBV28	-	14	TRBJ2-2	CASSSWSITGELFF	TGTGCCAGCAGTTCTTGGAGTATCACCGGGGAGCTGTTTTTT
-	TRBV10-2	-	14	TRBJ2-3	CASRLGRSITTQNF	TGCGCCAGCAGATTGGGACGCAGCATAACTACGCAGAATTTT
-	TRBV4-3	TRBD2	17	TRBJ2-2	CASSQEPSGLNTGEPFF	TGCGCCAGCAGCCAAGAGCCTAGCGGCCTGAACACCGGGGAGCCGTTTTTT
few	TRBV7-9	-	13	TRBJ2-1	CARDPDGGDEQFF	TGTGCCAGAGACCCGGACGGGGGCGATGAGCAGTTCTTC
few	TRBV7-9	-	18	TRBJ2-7	CASSLVPTGQGWSYEQYF	TGTGCCAGCAGCTTAGTCCCCACCGGGCAGGGTTGGTCCTACGAGCAGTACTTC
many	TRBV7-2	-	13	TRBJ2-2	CASSLGGSGELFF	TGTGCCAGCAGCTTAGGAGGGTCAGGGGAGCTGTTTTTT
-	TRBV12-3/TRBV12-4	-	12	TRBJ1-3	CASSPATVSLYF	TGTGCCAGCAGCCCTGCGACAGTTTCTTTATATTTT
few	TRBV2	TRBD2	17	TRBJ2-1	CASSELSGLAGVGEQFF	TGTGCCAGCAGTGAATTGTCTGGACTAGCGGGAGTCGGTGAGCAGTTCTTC
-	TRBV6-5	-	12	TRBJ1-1	CASRYWDGRAFF	TGTGCCAGCAGATACTGGGACGGACGTGCTTTCTTT
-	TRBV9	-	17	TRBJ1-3	CASSAPRFQERGNSIYF	TGTGCCAGCAGCGCTCCGAGGTTCCAGGAGAGGGGAAACTCCATATATTTT
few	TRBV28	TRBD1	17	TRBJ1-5	CASSFAGGLVSNQPQHF	TGTGCCAGCAGTTTTGCAGGGGGGTTGGTAAGCAATCAGCCCCAGCATTTT
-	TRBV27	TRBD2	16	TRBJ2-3	CASSSTSGTSTDTQYF	TGTGCCAGCAGTTCAACTAGCGGTACTAGCACAGATACGCAGTATTTT
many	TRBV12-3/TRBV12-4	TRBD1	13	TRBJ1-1	CASSEGAWTEAFF	TGTGCCAGCAGTGAGGGGGCTTGGACTGAAGCTTTCTTT
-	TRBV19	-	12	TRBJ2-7	CASIIAGDEQYF	TGTGCCAGTATTATAGCAGGGGACGAGCAGTACTTC
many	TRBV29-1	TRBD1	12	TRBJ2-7	CSVVDRGHEQYF	TGCAGCGTTGTGGACAGGGGGCATGAGCAGTACTTC
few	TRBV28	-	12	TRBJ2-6	CASSSKANVLTF	TGTGCCAGCAGTTCCAAGGCCAACGTCCTGACTTTC
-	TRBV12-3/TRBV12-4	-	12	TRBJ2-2	CASSSRPGELFF	TGTGCCAGCAGTTCGAGGCCCGGGGAGCTGTTTTTT
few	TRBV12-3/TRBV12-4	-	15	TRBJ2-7	CASSFSLASTYEQYF	TGTGCCAGCAGTTTCAGTCTAGCGAGCACCTACGAGCAGTACTTC
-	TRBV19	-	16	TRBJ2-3	CASSIGAGVFLDTQYF	TGTGCCAGTAGTATCGGGGCAGGGGTTTTTTTGGATACGCAGTATTTT
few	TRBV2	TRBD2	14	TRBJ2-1	CASRGLAGGVEQFF	TGTGCCAGCAGGGGACTAGCGGGAGGAGTTGAGCAGTTCTTC